This TCR beta chain was retrieved from a study of a mutant IDH1 vaccine in newly diagnosed glioma. About the research overall: Prior therapy was radiotherapy, temozolomide, or both; most received both. Overall study results and limits: Roughly 92% of patients showed vaccine-induced immune responses across multiple MHC alleles. Pseudoprogression seemingly bore no relation to changes in top peripheral T cell clonotypes.

The sample holds one count of this clone. What it binds is not known. This CDR3 has 13 residues. CDR1 and CDR2 (germline): SGHVS, FNYEAQ. Trimming removed 3 bases from V and 2 bases from J, with 6 bases in between. Clones were sequenced by immunoSEQ multiplex PCR, and TCRdb holds only the in-frame ones, with some missing. The sample holds about 98,000 clones, 85% to 90% seen once. Time point in this sample: baseline, week 1 (first vaccination visit). Treatment specified: pre-vaccination baseline after standard-of-care therapy. Those who donated had recent WHO grade 3 or 4 IDH1-mutant, ATRX-lost astrocytomas.

This sequence was found in a woman between 45 and 65 years old with glioma. The sample in question was PBMCs, obtained from a glioma patient treated with radiotherapy, temozolomide or both. V and J are TRBV7-6 and TRBJ2-3; D is unresolved. The CDR3 protein is CASSFLSTDTQYF. The CDR3 DNA reads TGTGCCAGCAGCTTTTTGTCCACAGATACGCAGTATTTT.